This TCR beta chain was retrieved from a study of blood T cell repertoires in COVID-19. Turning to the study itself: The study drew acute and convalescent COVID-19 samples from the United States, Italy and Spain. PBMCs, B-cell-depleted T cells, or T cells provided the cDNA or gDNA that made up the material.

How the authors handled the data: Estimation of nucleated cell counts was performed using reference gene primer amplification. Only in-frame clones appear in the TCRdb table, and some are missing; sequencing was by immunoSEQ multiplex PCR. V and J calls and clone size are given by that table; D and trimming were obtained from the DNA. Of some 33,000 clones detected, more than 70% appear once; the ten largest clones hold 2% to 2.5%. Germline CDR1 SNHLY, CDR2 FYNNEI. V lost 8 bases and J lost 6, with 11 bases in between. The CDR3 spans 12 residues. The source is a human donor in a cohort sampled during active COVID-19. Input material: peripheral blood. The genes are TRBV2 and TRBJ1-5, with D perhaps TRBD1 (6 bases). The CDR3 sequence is CASQQGGQPQHF. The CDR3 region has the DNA TGTGCCAGCCAACAGGGCGGTCAGCCCCAGCATTTT. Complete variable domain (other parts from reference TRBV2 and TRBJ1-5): EPEVTQTPSHQVTQMGQEVILRCVPISNHLYFYWYRQILGQKVEFLVSFYNNEISEKSEIFDDQFSVERPDGSNFTLKIRSTKLEDSAMYFCASQQGGQPQHFGDGTRLSIL.